This is a list of T cell receptor beta chains from one sample in a study of shared clonotypes between healthy human individuals. Clones were sequenced by immunoSEQ multiplex PCR, and TCRdb holds only the in-frame ones, with some missing. The repertoire holds 630,000 or so clones, roughly 98% seen once, with more than 0.3% in the top ten. The specimen sequenced was naive CD8+ T cells sorted from blood. These receptors all come from a man aged 25 to 45 in good health. Both conserved end residues are trimmed from each CDR3.

V gene,J gene,CDR3 protein
TRBV5-1,TRBJ1-5,ASSGPVHSNQPQH
TRBV7-9,TRBJ2-7,ASSLDPSGYEQY
TRBV7-8,TRBJ2-1,ASSLLAGAYNEQF
TRBV7-2,TRBJ2-7,ASSRGLAGGSHEQY
TRBV7-8,TRBJ1-1,ASSRPSGGDEAF
TRBV28,TRBJ2-1,ASSLTGSSYNEQF
TRBV27,TRBJ2-3,ASSLSASGARDRDTQY
TRBV2,TRBJ1-2,ASGRTTGVYYGYT
TRBV7-9,TRBJ2-3,ASRGGTSGTDTQY
TRBV5-6,TRBJ2-5,ASSKPGTGTQETQY